This TCR beta chain was identified in a study of blood T cell repertoires in COVID-19. For the study at large: Both acute and convalescent COVID-19 samples were obtained from the United States, Italy and Spain.

This clone appeared a few times. Original processing methods: Counts of nucleated cells, estimated from reference gene primer amplification, were obtained. The method was immunoSEQ multiplex PCR; TCRdb's version includes in-frame clones alone and lacks a portion of them. V, J and clone size were drawn from that table, and D and trimming were deduced from the DNA. Counted here are 300,000 to 400,000 clones, around 86% occurring once; the ten biggest clones make up roughly 4%. This CDR3 spans 13 amino acids. V dropped 7 bases and J dropped 7 bases, with 16 bases sitting between them. Germline V lookup: CDR1 MNHEY, CDR2 SMNVEV (reference sequence). Adults between roughly 18 and 95 years of age took part from 24 US areas. Cohorts were assigned according to the clinical history that participants reported.

Source material: PBMCs or T cells enriched from blood (not recorded which). This sequence was found in a woman aged 40 to 49 with acute COVID-19. The J gene is TRBJ1-2, the V gene TRBV27; TRBD1 is a possible D gene (6 bases). The CDR3 region has the DNA TGTGCCAGCATGCTCCAGGGGAGCGGTGGCTACACCTTC. Protein sequence: CASMLQGSGGYTF.